The TCR beta chain under discussion was sequenced for a study of blood T cells in healthy people across ages. Overall study context: Template switching captured about one barcoded beta molecule per two T cells. Study-wide results and caveats: Among long-lived donors, naive CD4+ cells were more numerous and diversity higher than in aged donors.

This clonotype was picked up a small number of times. Its antigen is unidentified. A second PCR of roughly 7 to 11 cycles used a sample-barcoded 5' primer and a J-beta primer mix. A template-switch adaptor that had 12 random nucleotides put a tag on each cDNA molecule. TCRdb passed the 5' RACE reads through MiXCR, listing each CDR3 protein once. The table has more than 500,000 distinct CDR3 sequences, roughly 29% seen once. The CDR3 loop spans 12 amino acids. V was pared by 7 bases and J by 5 bases, with 9 bases between. The germline gives CDR1 MNHNY, CDR2 SVGAGI (reference sequence). V gene TRBV6-6 combines with J gene TRBJ2-1; D not resolved. The receptor was isolated from a woman in her 70s in good health. The sequenced sample was blood. CDR3 bases: TGTGCCAGCACTAATGGGAACAATGAGCAGTTCTTC. It specifies CASTNGNNEQFF.